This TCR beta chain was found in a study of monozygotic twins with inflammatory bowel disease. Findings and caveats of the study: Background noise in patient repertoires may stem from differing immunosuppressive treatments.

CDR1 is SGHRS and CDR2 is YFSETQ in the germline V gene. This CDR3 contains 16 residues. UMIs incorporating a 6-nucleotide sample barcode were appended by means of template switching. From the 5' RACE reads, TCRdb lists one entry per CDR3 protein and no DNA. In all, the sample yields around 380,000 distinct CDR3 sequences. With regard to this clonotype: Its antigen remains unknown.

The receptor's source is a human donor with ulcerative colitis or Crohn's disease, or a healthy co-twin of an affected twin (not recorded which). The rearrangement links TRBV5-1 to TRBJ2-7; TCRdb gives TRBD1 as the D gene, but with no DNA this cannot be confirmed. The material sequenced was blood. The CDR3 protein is CASSLDSGKRPYEQYF. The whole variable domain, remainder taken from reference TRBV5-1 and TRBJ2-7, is KAGVTQTPRYLIKTRGQQVTLSCSPISGHRSVSWYQQTPGQGLQFLFEYFSETQRNKGNFPGRFSGRQFSNSRSEMNVSTLELGDSALYLCASSLDSGKRPYEQYFGPGTRLTVT.